This T cell receptor (beta chain) was found in a study of a mutant IDH1 vaccine in newly diagnosed glioma. About the research overall: In weeks 1, 3, 5, 7, 11, 15, 19 and 23, patients were vaccinated. Earlier therapy was either radiotherapy, temozolomide, or both, and most got both.

There are a few counts of this clone. Its antigen is undetermined. Broader study findings: It was about 93% of patients that developed vaccine-induced immune responses.

CDR1 ENHRY and CDR2 SYGVKD come from the germline V gene. The CDR3 totals 13 residues. V was clipped by 10 bases and J by 6 bases, with 15 bases between them. Produced via immunoSEQ multiplex PCR; TCRdb's table is partial and in-frame only. The data contain 70,000 to 90,000 clones, 75% to 95% of them singletons. The time point denotes: week 5, during vaccination. Vaccination used 300 ug of mutant IDH1 20-mer peptide per dose, with topical imiquimod. Newly diagnosed WHO grade 3 or 4 IDH1-mutant, ATRX-lost astrocytomas were identified in the donors. The receptor was derived from a woman in her forties or fifties with glioma. The chain uses TRBV10-3 and TRBJ1-4; D is perhaps TRBD1 (5 bases). Here the sequenced sample was PBMCs, taken from a glioma patient whose treatment included an IDH1 peptide vaccine. CDR3 sequence reads: CATGLGRDEKLFF. The DNA for the CDR3 is TGTGCCACCGGGTTGGGGCGCGATGAAAAACTGTTTTTT.